This entry lists 20 T cell receptor beta chains sequenced from one sample in a study of PD-1 blockade in classical Hodgkin lymphoma. Each and every patient relapsed after autologous stem cell transplantation, and patients got differing brentuximab vedotin exposure. Using immunoSEQ multiplex PCR, the repertoire was profiled, and TCRdb retains in-frame clones only, with some absent. Counted here are 13,000 or so clones, over 75% occurring once; the ten biggest clones make up roughly 25%. Sequences were derived from peripheral blood mononuclear cells (PBMCs), sampled at baseline. These receptors were obtained from a human donor with classical Hodgkin lymphoma.

This chain joins TRBV7-6 and TRBJ2-3; D might be TRBD2 (5 bases). The CDR3 covers 14 residues. Trimming took off 1 base at V and 6 bases at J, with 11 bases between the two ends. In germline, CDR1 is SGHVS, CDR2 FNYEAQ. CDR3 sequence reads: CASSLGTGSDTQYF. The CDR3 nucleotides are TGTGCCAGCAGCTTAGGTACGGGGTCGGATACGCAGTATTTT.

The chain has TRBV19 and TRBJ2-1; TRBD2 is a possible D gene (5 bases). The germline V gene encodes CDR1 LNHDA and CDR2 SQIVND (reference sequence). The CDR3 length is 15 residues. Trimming pared 5 bases from V and 4 bases from J, leaving 15 bases between. The CDR3 loop is CASSWRAPPYNEQFF. Written as DNA, the CDR3 is TGTGCCAGTAGTTGGCGGGCCCCCCCTTACAATGAGCAGTTCTTC.

The rearrangement uses TRBV6-1 and TRBJ2-3; no firm D call. Germline V gene data show CDR1 as MNHNS and CDR2 as SASEGT. CDR3 length equals 13 residues. V lost 6 bases to trimming and J lost 2 bases, with 9 bases between them. CDR3 amino acids: CASRPTFTDTQYF. The DNA for the CDR3 is TGTGCCAGCAGGCCCACTTTCACAGATACGCAGTATTTT.

This chain links TRBV7-9 with TRBJ2-7, with a possible D match to TRBD1 (6 bases). Germline CDR1 is SEHNR and CDR2 is FQNEAQ (reference sequence). This CDR3 is built from 14 residues. V lost 3 bases and J lost 0, with 9 bases in between. CDR3 nucleotides: TGTGCCAGCAGCTTGGCCAGGGGCTCCTACGAGCAGTACTTC. Translating it yields CASSLARGSYEQYF.

V and J are TRBV6-6 and TRBJ2-7, with 11 bases identical to TRBD1. The trim removed 6 bases at V and 5 bases at J, leaving 12 bases unmatched. CDR1 and CDR2 (germline): MNHNY, SVGAGI (reference sequence). The CDR3 is 16 residues long. This CDR3 reads CASSTLMGQGVHEQYF. CDR3 nucleotides: TGTGCCAGCAGCACCCTGATGGGACAGGGGGTCCACGAGCAGTACTTC.

The rearrangement links TRBV10-3 to TRBJ2-5; D might be TRBD2 (5 bases). V lost 6 bases to trimming and J lost 1 base, with 9 bases between them. The CDR3 runs to 13 residues. Germline-derived CDR1 and CDR2 are ENHRY and SYGVKD. The CDR3 DNA reads TGTGCCATCAGGAATGAGGGCCAAGAGACCCAGTACTTC. Translated: CAIRNEGQETQYF.

J is TRBJ2-2 and V is TRBV6-6; D not certain. This CDR3 region has 15 residues. V was cut by 5 bases and J by 3 bases, with 13 bases left in between. The germline V gene has CDR1 MNHNY and CDR2 SVGAGI (reference sequence). Here the CDR3 reads CASSNRVGDTGELFF. CDR3 in DNA: TGTGCCAGCAGTAATAGGGTTGGGGACACCGGGGAGCTGTTTTTT.

In nucleotides, the CDR3 is TGTGCCAGCAGCCCATACCCGGGGCTAGCGGGTAGCTCCTACGAGCAGTACTTC. Translated: CASSPYPGLAGSSYEQYF. The J gene is TRBJ2-7, the V gene TRBV11-2; 8 positions agree with TRBD2. The J segment lost 0 bases and the V segment lost 5 bases, leaving 15 bases of the junction unmatched. The germline V gene encodes CDR1 SGHAT and CDR2 FQNNGV. The CDR3 has 18 amino acids.

V gene TRBV7-9 combines with J gene TRBJ2-3; D is perhaps TRBD2 (6 bases). The CDR3 extends over 14 amino acids. V lost 1 base to trimming and J lost 4 bases, with 9 bases between them. Looked up from germline, CDR1 is SEHNR and CDR2 is FQNEAQ (reference sequence). Here the CDR3 DNA reads TGTGCCAGCAGCTTAGATTCGGGGGCAGATACGCAGTATTTT. This translates into CASSLDSGADTQYF.

This chain uses TRBV27 with TRBJ1-2, with TRBD1 matching over 10 bases. This CDR3 is 17 amino acids long. The junction had 11 bases not matched to a gene; V was cut back by 7 bases and J by 0 bases. Germline CDR1 is MNHEY and CDR2 is SMNVEV (reference sequence). The DNA of the CDR3 is TGTGCCAGCAACCCCATCGGGACAGGGGATCCTAACTATGGCTACACCTTC. It encodes CASNPIGTGDPNYGYTF.

This rearrangement joins TRBV27 to TRBJ2-1; TRBD1 is a possible D gene (6 bases). CDR1 is MNHEY, CDR2 SMNVEV, per germline (reference sequence). The CDR3 sequence is 15 residues long. Deletions cut 3 bases from V and 1 base from J, with 10 bases between. CDR3 sequence reads: CASSFFGQSYNEQFF. Written as DNA, the CDR3 is TGTGCCAGCAGTTTTTTTGGACAGTCCTACAATGAGCAGTTCTTC.

Within the sample, this clone is medium-sized. The chain combines TRBV19 with TRBJ2-7, with D uncertain. Deletions cut 2 bases from V and 6 bases from J, with 8 bases between. This CDR3 region has 12 residues. CDR1 is LNHDA and CDR2 is SQIVND in the germline V gene (reference sequence). CDR3 coding DNA: TGTGCCAGTAGTATACCCCAAGGCGAGCAGTACTTC. This codes for CASSIPQGEQYF.

This clone appeared a single time. This chain joins TRBV7-2 and TRBJ2-7; D unclear. CDR1 is SGHTA and CDR2 is FQGNSA in the germline V gene. CDR3 length: 13 amino acids. V lost 1 base to trimming and J lost 2 bases, with 6 bases between them. CDR3 sequence: CASSLGEPYEQYF. The CDR3 DNA follows: TGTGCCAGCAGCTTAGGGGAACCCTACGAGCAGTACTTC.

This clone came up once. J is TRBJ1-6 and V is TRBV30; TRBD1 might be the D (5 bases). CDR3 length: 16 amino acids. Germline V CDR1 and CDR2: GTSNPN, SVGIG (reference sequence). Trimming took 6 bases from V and 7 from J, leaving 22 bases between them. CDR3 loop: CACPGHFLGGNSPLHF. The CDR3 coding sequence is TGTGCCTGTCCTGGACACTTCCTCGGCGGGAATTCACCCCTCCACTTT.

On this clone itself: Different DNA sequences within this sample yield the same CDR3. The rearrangement joins TRBV7-3 to TRBJ2-2, with TRBD1 identical over 10 bases. The J segment lost 6 bases and the V segment lost 1 base, leaving 5 bases of the junction unmatched. Germline V gene lookup returns CDR1 SGHTA and CDR2 FQGTGA. The CDR3 has 16 amino acids. CDR3 protein: CASSLRGQGSSGELFF. CDR3 bases: TGTGCCAGCAGCTTAAGGGGACAGGGGAGCTCCGGGGAGCTGTTTTTT.

CDR3 amino acids: CASSYARGATQYF. In nucleotides, the CDR3 is TGTGCCAGCAGTTACGCCAGGGGGGCGACCCAGTACTTC. V usage is TRBV6-5 and J usage is TRBJ2-5; D possibly corresponds to TRBD1 (7 bases). The germline V and J ends were trimmed by 2 bases and 7 bases, with 11 bases remaining between them. The CDR3 runs to 13 residues. The germline V gene has CDR1 MNHEY and CDR2 SVGAGI.

The CDR3 region is CASRGPGTGVGYTF. The CDR3 DNA reads as TGTGCCAGCAGGGGCCCCGGGACAGGGGTTGGCTACACCTTC. The chain carries TRBV11-2 and TRBJ1-2; 10 nucleotides align to TRBD1. The germline gives CDR1 SGHAT, CDR2 FQNNGV. The CDR3 covers 14 residues. The trim removed 6 bases at V and 7 bases at J, leaving 8 bases unmatched.

The chain links TRBV5-8 to TRBJ2-7, with TRBD2 matching 12 bases. The CDR3 consists of 15 residues. Germline V CDR1 and CDR2: SGHTS, YDEGEE. The V segment lost 1 base and the J segment 2 bases; nucleotides outside the gene matches: 1. The CDR3 sequence: CASSLRLAGAYEQYF. The CDR3, as DNA: TGTGCCAGCAGCTTGAGACTAGCGGGAGCCTACGAGCAGTACTTC.

This rearrangement joins TRBV11-2 to TRBJ1-2, with TRBD1 matching 8 bases. J was trimmed by 4 bases and V by 1 base; bases with no gene match: 11. Germline CDR1 is SGHAT and CDR2 is FQNNGV. The CDR3 spans 17 residues. The CDR3 here is CASSLGTGGILSYGYTF. The CDR3 coding sequence is TGTGCCAGCAGCTTAGGAACAGGGGGGATTTTGAGCTATGGCTACACCTTC.

The V call is TRBV28, the J call TRBJ1-5; 8 bases agree with TRBD1. The CDR3 extends over 14 amino acids. Germline CDR1 is MDHEN and CDR2 is SYDVKM. V gave up 9 bases and J gave up 0 bases; unmatched junction bases: 4. Written as DNA, the CDR3 is TGTGCCAGTCGACAGGGGATTAGCAATCAGCCCCAGCATTTT. Amino acids: CASRQGISNQPQHF.